The rows below give T cell receptor beta chains drawn from one sample of a study of shared clonotypes between healthy human individuals. Only in-frame clones appear in the TCRdb table, and some are missing; sequencing was by immunoSEQ multiplex PCR. The table shows over 2 million clones, with 92% occurring only once. Sequencing used naive CD4+ T cells from PBMCs. These receptors were obtained from a man between 18 and 35 years old in good health. Some clones in this sample may be carry-over from other donors' samples. The CDR3 runs from the conserved cysteine through the conserved F or W. D genes are given only for firm matches. Clone size, where shown, is once, few, many, or a class for clones that have expanded.

CDR3 DNA: TGCGCCAGCACCCTAGCGGGAGGGCAAGAGACCCAGTACTTC
CDR3 protein: CASTLAGGQETQYF
V gene: TRBV5-1
D gene: TRBD2
J gene: TRBJ2-5
clone size: -

CDR3 DNA: TGTGCCAGCTCACCACTACAGGGCTGGGGGCTGTTTTTT
CDR3 protein: CASSPLQGWGLFF
V gene: TRBV18
D gene: -
J gene: TRBJ2-2
clone size: -

CDR3 DNA: TGTGCCAGCAGTTACTCCTCGGGGGCTGGAAACACCATATATTTT
CDR3 protein: CASSYSSGAGNTIYF
V gene: TRBV6-5
D gene: -
J gene: TRBJ1-3
clone size: -

CDR3 DNA: TGTGCCAGCGGGGTTGGCGGGGAGCTGTTTTTT
CDR3 protein: CASGVGGELFF
V gene: TRBV7-3
D gene: -
J gene: TRBJ2-2
clone size: -

CDR3 DNA: TGTGCCAGCACGAGAGGATATTCCTACAATGAGCAGTTCTTC
CDR3 protein: CASTRGYSYNEQFF
V gene: TRBV27
D gene: -
J gene: TRBJ2-1
clone size: -

CDR3 DNA: TGTGCCAGCAGCTTGGTTAGGGGAGGGAACACTGAAGCTTTCTTT
CDR3 protein: CASSLVRGGNTEAFF
V gene: TRBV7-2
D gene: -
J gene: TRBJ1-1
clone size: -

CDR3 DNA: TGCGCCAGCAGCTTGGCAGGGGGCCTTTACACTGAAGCTTTCTTT
CDR3 protein: CASSLAGGLYTEAFF
V gene: TRBV5-1
D gene: TRBD1
J gene: TRBJ1-1
clone size: few

CDR3 DNA: TGTGCCAGCAGCCTGGACAGCCTCGACGTTGCAACTAATGAAAAACTGTTTTTT
CDR3 protein: CASSLDSLDVATNEKLFF
V gene: TRBV7-9
D gene: -
J gene: TRBJ1-4
clone size: -

CDR3 DNA: TGCGCCAGCAGCCTCGGGGGGCAAGAAAAACTGTTTTTT
CDR3 protein: CASSLGGQEKLFF
V gene: TRBV4-1
D gene: -
J gene: TRBJ1-4
clone size: -

CDR3 DNA: TGTGCCAGCAGCTTAACGGGTGGGGAGCCCTACGAGCAGTACTTC
CDR3 protein: CASSLTGGEPYEQYF
V gene: TRBV7-3
D gene: -
J gene: TRBJ2-7
clone size: -

CDR3 DNA: TGCAGCGTTGGGACAGGGGTCTCAAACTATGGCTACACCTTC
CDR3 protein: CSVGTGVSNYGYTF
V gene: TRBV29-1
D gene: TRBD1
J gene: TRBJ1-2
clone size: -

CDR3 DNA: TGTGCCACCGTGCCACTAGCGGGAGGTCCCGCCTACAATGAGCAGTTCTTC
CDR3 protein: CATVPLAGGPAYNEQFF
V gene: TRBV28
D gene: TRBD2
J gene: TRBJ2-1
clone size: -

CDR3 DNA: TGCAGCGCTAAAGGGGGCCCCGGAGAGACCCAGTACTTC
CDR3 protein: CSAKGGPGETQYF
V gene: TRBV29-1
D gene: TRBD1
J gene: TRBJ2-5
clone size: -

CDR3 DNA: TGTGCCAGCAGCTTGACGGGAGAGACCCAGTACTTC
CDR3 protein: CASSLTGETQYF
V gene: TRBV5-6
D gene: -
J gene: TRBJ2-5
clone size: -

CDR3 DNA: TGTGCCAGTAGTATGCGTGACCGACCCGACAATGAGCAGTTCTTC
CDR3 protein: CASSMRDRPDNEQFF
V gene: TRBV19
D gene: -
J gene: TRBJ2-1
clone size: -

CDR3 DNA: TGTGCCAGCACCCTAAGGCTAGCGGGAAGGAGGGAGGGTGAGCAGTTCTTC
CDR3 protein: CASTLRLAGRREGEQFF
V gene: TRBV27
D gene: TRBD2
J gene: TRBJ2-1
clone size: -

CDR3 DNA: TGTGCCACCAGTCGAGGGGCCGGCTATGGCTACACCTTC
CDR3 protein: CATSRGAGYGYTF
V gene: TRBV15
D gene: -
J gene: TRBJ1-2
clone size: -

CDR3 DNA: TGTGCCAGCAGCCTAGGGGCCTACAGTTTTTCTGGAAACACCATATATTTT
CDR3 protein: CASSLGAYSFSGNTIYF
V gene: TRBV7-8
D gene: -
J gene: TRBJ1-3
clone size: -

CDR3 DNA: TGTGCCAGCAGCTCCTTGAGAGGGACCCAAGAGACCCAGTACTTC
CDR3 protein: CASSSLRGTQETQYF
V gene: TRBV11-2
D gene: -
J gene: TRBJ2-5
clone size: -

CDR3 DNA: TGTGCCAGCAGCGTAGTCGAGGGGTTAACAGATACGCAGTATTTT
CDR3 protein: CASSVVEGLTDTQYF
V gene: TRBV9
D gene: -
J gene: TRBJ2-3
clone size: -

CDR3 DNA: TGTGCCAGCAGCCCGTCCCGGGACAGGGTCGAGCTGTTTTTT
CDR3 protein: CASSPSRDRVELFF
V gene: TRBV5-4
D gene: TRBD1
J gene: TRBJ2-2
clone size: -

CDR3 DNA: TGTGCCAGCAGCATCAACGGAAACACCATATATTTT
CDR3 protein: CASSINGNTIYF
V gene: TRBV28
D gene: -
J gene: TRBJ1-3
clone size: few

CDR3 DNA: TGTGCCTGGGGAGGGCAGGGGGCTGGGGAAACTGAAGCTTTCTTT
CDR3 protein: CAWGGQGAGETEAFF
V gene: TRBV30
D gene: TRBD1
J gene: TRBJ1-1
clone size: -

CDR3 DNA: TGTGCCAGCAGCTTATATCCGACCAAGCGGGAGGTCCCAGATACGCAGTATTTT
CDR3 protein: CASSLYPTKREVPDTQYF
V gene: TRBV7-3
D gene: TRBD2
J gene: TRBJ2-3
clone size: -

CDR3 DNA: TGTGCCAGCAGCTTTCTCCGGGACAGTGGGGATGAGCAGTTCTTC
CDR3 protein: CASSFLRDSGDEQFF
V gene: TRBV7-9
D gene: TRBD1
J gene: TRBJ2-1
clone size: -

CDR3 DNA: TGTGCCAGCAGTTTGCGACAAGCGAACACTGAAGCTTTCTTT
CDR3 protein: CASSLRQANTEAFF
V gene: TRBV28
D gene: -
J gene: TRBJ1-1
clone size: -

CDR3 DNA: TGTGCCAGCTCACCGGGACTAGTGCATGAGCAGTTCTTC
CDR3 protein: CASSPGLVHEQFF
V gene: TRBV18
D gene: TRBD2
J gene: TRBJ2-1
clone size: -

CDR3 DNA: TGTGCCAGCATGACCGGGAGGCCCACCGGGGAGCTGTTTTTT
CDR3 protein: CASMTGRPTGELFF
V gene: TRBV6-5
D gene: TRBD2
J gene: TRBJ2-2
clone size: once

CDR3 DNA: TGTGCCAGCGGAGTGCAGCAGTACTTC
CDR3 protein: CASGVQQYF
V gene: TRBV28
D gene: -
J gene: TRBJ2-7
clone size: -

CDR3 DNA: TGCGCCAGCTCCTCACTAGCGGGAGGCTACAATGAGCAGTTCTTC
CDR3 protein: CASSSLAGGYNEQFF
V gene: TRBV10-2
D gene: TRBD2
J gene: TRBJ2-1
clone size: -

CDR3 DNA: TGTGCCAGCAGCTTAGGGCAGGGGGCGACCGGGGAGACCCAGTACTTC
CDR3 protein: CASSLGQGATGETQYF
V gene: TRBV11-3
D gene: TRBD1
J gene: TRBJ2-5
clone size: -

CDR3 DNA: TGCAGTGCTATCTGGGATGAGCAGTTCTTC
CDR3 protein: CSAIWDEQFF
V gene: TRBV20-1
D gene: -
J gene: TRBJ2-1
clone size: -

CDR3 DNA: TGTGCCAGCAGTGGAGGGGGACTGAGGGTCTACGAGCAGTACTTC
CDR3 protein: CASSGGGLRVYEQYF
V gene: TRBV28
D gene: -
J gene: TRBJ2-7
clone size: once

CDR3 DNA: TGTGCCAGCAGTTTCAGCGGGGGACTCTACAATGAGCAGTTCTTC
CDR3 protein: CASSFSGGLYNEQFF
V gene: TRBV28
D gene: TRBD2
J gene: TRBJ2-1
clone size: -

CDR3 DNA: TGTGCCAGCAGTGAAGAACAGGGAGTCGGCTACACCTTC
CDR3 protein: CASSEEQGVGYTF
V gene: TRBV2
D gene: -
J gene: TRBJ1-2
clone size: -

CDR3 DNA: TGCGCCAGCAGCTTGGGATCTATGGCTTCTGGAAACACCATATATTTT
CDR3 protein: CASSLGSMASGNTIYF
V gene: TRBV5-1
D gene: -
J gene: TRBJ1-3
clone size: -

CDR3 DNA: TGCGCCAGCAGCCAAAACCCGGGACTAGCGCCAGATACGCAGTATTTT
CDR3 protein: CASSQNPGLAPDTQYF
V gene: TRBV4-3
D gene: TRBD2
J gene: TRBJ2-3
clone size: -

CDR3 DNA: TGTGCCAGCTCACCCCTCATTAGTGGTAGCGGAGTGCCCAATGAGCAGTTCTTC
CDR3 protein: CASSPLISGSGVPNEQFF
V gene: TRBV18
D gene: -
J gene: TRBJ2-1
clone size: -

CDR3 DNA: TGTGCCAGCAGTTTGGGCAACTATGGCTACACCTTC
CDR3 protein: CASSLGNYGYTF
V gene: TRBV28
D gene: -
J gene: TRBJ1-2
clone size: -

CDR3 DNA: TGTGCCATCAGAGCTTCCGGGACTAGCGGGAACACCGGGGAGCTGTTTTTT
CDR3 protein: CAIRASGTSGNTGELFF
V gene: TRBV10-3
D gene: TRBD2
J gene: TRBJ2-2
clone size: -

CDR3 DNA: TGTGCCAGCAGCTTAGAGGGACTAGCGGGAGGGGTGCAGTACTTC
CDR3 protein: CASSLEGLAGGVQYF
V gene: TRBV11-2
D gene: TRBD2
J gene: TRBJ2-7
clone size: -

CDR3 DNA: TGTGCCTGGGCGGGGCGGCGCTGGACTGAAGCTTTCTTT
CDR3 protein: CAWAGRRWTEAFF
V gene: TRBV30
D gene: -
J gene: TRBJ1-1
clone size: -

CDR3 DNA: TGTGCCAGCAGTAATGCATACGGGGCGGCCTACGAGCAGTACTTC
CDR3 protein: CASSNAYGAAYEQYF
V gene: TRBV28
D gene: -
J gene: TRBJ2-7
clone size: once

CDR3 DNA: TGTGCCAACTCTAGCCGGGACAGGGAAAACGAGCAGTACTTC
CDR3 protein: CANSSRDRENEQYF
V gene: TRBV27
D gene: TRBD1
J gene: TRBJ2-7
clone size: once

CDR3 DNA: TGTGCCACCAGCAGAGATCTGGCAGGGGCTGGAGAGACCCAGTACTTC
CDR3 protein: CATSRDLAGAGETQYF
V gene: TRBV15
D gene: -
J gene: TRBJ2-5
clone size: -

CDR3 DNA: TGTGCCAGCAGCGGGCCGGGACAGGGTTTGAATACGCAGTATTTT
CDR3 protein: CASSGPGQGLNTQYF
V gene: TRBV5-4
D gene: TRBD1
J gene: TRBJ2-3
clone size: -

CDR3 DNA: TGTGCCAGCAGCTTAGACCGCTATGGCTACACCTTC
CDR3 protein: CASSLDRYGYTF
V gene: TRBV7-2
D gene: -
J gene: TRBJ1-2
clone size: once

CDR3 DNA: TGCGCCAGCGGCGACGGAACATATGGCTACACCTTC
CDR3 protein: CASGDGTYGYTF
V gene: TRBV5-1
D gene: -
J gene: TRBJ1-2
clone size: -

CDR3 DNA: TGTGCCAGCAGCGTGACGGGACAGGGCTACGGCTACACCTTC
CDR3 protein: CASSVTGQGYGYTF
V gene: TRBV9
D gene: TRBD1
J gene: TRBJ1-2
clone size: few

CDR3 DNA: TGTGCCAGCAGTTCTTCAGGGGCGGGTGAAGCTTTCTTT
CDR3 protein: CASSSSGAGEAFF
V gene: TRBV28
D gene: -
J gene: TRBJ1-1
clone size: few

CDR3 DNA: TGTGCCAGCTCACCTCCACTCGGAGCCCCTATGACGGCTTTCTTT
CDR3 protein: CASSPPLGAPMTAFF
V gene: TRBV18
D gene: -
J gene: TRBJ1-1
clone size: few

CDR3 DNA: TGTGCCAGCAGGCCAACCCAACTAGCTCTCACAGATACGCAGTATTTT
CDR3 protein: CASRPTQLALTDTQYF
V gene: TRBV6-6
D gene: -
J gene: TRBJ2-3
clone size: -

CDR3 DNA: TGTGCCAGCAGCTTGGCCGGGACGGTCTCCTACGAGCAGTACTTC
CDR3 protein: CASSLAGTVSYEQYF
V gene: TRBV5-4
D gene: -
J gene: TRBJ2-7
clone size: -